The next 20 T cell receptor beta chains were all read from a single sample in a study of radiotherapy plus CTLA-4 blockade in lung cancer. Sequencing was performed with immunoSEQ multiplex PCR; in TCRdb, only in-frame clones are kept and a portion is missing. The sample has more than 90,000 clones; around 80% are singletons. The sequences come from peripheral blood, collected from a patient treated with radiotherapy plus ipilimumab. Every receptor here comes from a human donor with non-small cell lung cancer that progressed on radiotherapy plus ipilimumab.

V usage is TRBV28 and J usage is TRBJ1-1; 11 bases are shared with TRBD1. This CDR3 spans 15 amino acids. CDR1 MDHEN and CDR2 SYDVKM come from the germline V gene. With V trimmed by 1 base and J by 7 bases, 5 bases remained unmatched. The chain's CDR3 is CASSLSGQGAGEAFF. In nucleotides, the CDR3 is TGTGCCAGCAGTTTATCTGGACAGGGGGCTGGTGAAGCTTTCTTT.

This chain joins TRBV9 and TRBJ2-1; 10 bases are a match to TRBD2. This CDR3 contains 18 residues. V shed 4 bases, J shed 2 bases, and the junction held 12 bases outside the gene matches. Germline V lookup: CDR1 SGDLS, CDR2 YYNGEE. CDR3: CASSPLGASGSPYNEQFF. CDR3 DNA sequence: TGTGCCAGCAGCCCCCTGGGAGCTAGCGGGAGTCCCTACAATGAGCAGTTCTTC.

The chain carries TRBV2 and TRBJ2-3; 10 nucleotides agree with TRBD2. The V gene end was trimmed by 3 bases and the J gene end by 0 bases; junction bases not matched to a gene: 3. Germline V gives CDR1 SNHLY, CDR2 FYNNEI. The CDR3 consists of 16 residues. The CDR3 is CASSDPSGSSTDTQYF. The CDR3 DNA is TGTGCCAGCAGTGACCCTAGCGGGAGTAGCACAGATACGCAGTATTTT.

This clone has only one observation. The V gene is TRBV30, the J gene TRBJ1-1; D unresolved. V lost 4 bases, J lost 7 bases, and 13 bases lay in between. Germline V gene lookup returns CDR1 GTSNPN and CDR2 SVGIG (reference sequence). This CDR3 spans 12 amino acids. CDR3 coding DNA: TGTGCCTGGACGAACTTGGCGATTGAAGCTTTCTTT. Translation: CAWTNLAIEAFF.

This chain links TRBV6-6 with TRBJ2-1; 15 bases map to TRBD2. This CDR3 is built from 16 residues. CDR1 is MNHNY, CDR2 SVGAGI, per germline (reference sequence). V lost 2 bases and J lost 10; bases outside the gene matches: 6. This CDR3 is CASSYRTSGRAREQFF. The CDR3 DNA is TGTGCCAGCAGTTACCGGACTAGCGGGAGGGCAAGGGAGCAGTTCTTC.

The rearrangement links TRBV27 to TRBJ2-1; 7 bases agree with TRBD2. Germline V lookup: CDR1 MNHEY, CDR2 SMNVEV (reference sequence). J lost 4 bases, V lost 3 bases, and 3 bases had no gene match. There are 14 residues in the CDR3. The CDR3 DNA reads TGTGCCAGCAGTTTGGGGGGGAGATACAATGAGCAGTTCTTC. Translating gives CASSLGGRYNEQFF.

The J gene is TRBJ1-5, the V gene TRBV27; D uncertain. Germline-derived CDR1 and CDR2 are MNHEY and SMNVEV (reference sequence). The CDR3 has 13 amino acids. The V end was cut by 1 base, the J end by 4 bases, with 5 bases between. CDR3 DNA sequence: TGTGCCAGCAGTTTATGGGAGAATCAGCCCCAGCATTTT. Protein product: CASSLWENQPQHF.

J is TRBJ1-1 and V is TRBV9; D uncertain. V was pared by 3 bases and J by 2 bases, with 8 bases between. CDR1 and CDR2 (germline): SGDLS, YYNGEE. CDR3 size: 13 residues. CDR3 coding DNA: TGTGCCAGCAGCGCCGCAGGTAACACTGAAGCTTTCTTT. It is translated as CASSAAGNTEAFF.

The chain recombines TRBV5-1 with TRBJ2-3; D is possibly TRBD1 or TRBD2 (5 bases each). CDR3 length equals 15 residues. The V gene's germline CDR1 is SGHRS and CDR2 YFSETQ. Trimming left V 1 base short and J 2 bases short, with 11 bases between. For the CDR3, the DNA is TGCGCCAGCAGCTTGCGAGGGGTTCCCACAGATACGCAGTATTTT. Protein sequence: CASSLRGVPTDTQYF.

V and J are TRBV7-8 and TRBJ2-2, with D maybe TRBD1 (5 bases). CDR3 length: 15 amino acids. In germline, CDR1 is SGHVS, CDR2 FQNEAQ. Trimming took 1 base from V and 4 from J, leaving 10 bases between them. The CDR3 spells CASSLEGQGTGELFF. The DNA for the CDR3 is TGTGCCAGCAGCTTAGAAGGCCAGGGCACCGGGGAGCTGTTTTTT.

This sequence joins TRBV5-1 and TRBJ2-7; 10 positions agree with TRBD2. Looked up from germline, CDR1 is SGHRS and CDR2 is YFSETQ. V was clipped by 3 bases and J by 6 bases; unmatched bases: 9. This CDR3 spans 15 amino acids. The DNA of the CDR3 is TGCGCCAGCAGCTGGACTAGCGGCCCCGGGGGCGAGCAGTACTTC. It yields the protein CASSWTSGPGGEQYF. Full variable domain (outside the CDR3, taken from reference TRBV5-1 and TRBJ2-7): KAGVTQTPRYLIKTRGQQVTLSCSPISGHRSVSWYQQTPGQGLQFLFEYFSETQRNKGNFPGRFSGRQFSNSRSEMNVSTLELGDSALYLCASSWTSGPGGEQYFGPGTRLTVT.

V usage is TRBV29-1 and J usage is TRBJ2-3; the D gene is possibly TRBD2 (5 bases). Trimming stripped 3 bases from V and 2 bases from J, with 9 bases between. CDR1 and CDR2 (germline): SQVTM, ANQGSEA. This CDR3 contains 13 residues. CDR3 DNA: TGCAGCGTTGAGGGGAGATACACAGATACGCAGTATTTT. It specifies CSVEGRYTDTQYF.

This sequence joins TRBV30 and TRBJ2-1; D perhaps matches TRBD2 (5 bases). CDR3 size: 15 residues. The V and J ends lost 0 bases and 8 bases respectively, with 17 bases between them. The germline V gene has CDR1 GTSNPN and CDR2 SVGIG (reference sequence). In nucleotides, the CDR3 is TGTGCCTGGAGTGTATCCGGGATGCGAGGCCATGAGCAGTTCTTC. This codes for CAWSVSGMRGHEQFF.

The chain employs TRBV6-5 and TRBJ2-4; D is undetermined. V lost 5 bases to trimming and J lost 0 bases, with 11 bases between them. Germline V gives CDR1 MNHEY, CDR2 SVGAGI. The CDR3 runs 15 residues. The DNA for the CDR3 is TGTGCCAGCAGTCATAACAGACGAGCCAAAAACATTCAGTACTTC. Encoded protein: CASSHNRRAKNIQYF.

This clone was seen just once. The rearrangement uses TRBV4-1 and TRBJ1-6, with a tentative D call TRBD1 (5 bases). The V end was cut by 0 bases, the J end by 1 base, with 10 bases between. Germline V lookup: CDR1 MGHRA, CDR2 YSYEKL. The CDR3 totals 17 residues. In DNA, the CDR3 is TGCGCCAGCAGCCAAGACTCAGGGATGTCCTATAATTCACCCCTCCACTTT. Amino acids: CASSQDSGMSYNSPLHF.

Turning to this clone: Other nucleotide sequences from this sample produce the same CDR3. CDR3 nucleotide sequence: TGTGCCTGGAGTGTCGCCGAGCCTAATGAGCAGTTCTTC. This sequence encodes CAWSVAEPNEQFF. The chain is built from TRBV30 and TRBJ2-1; no firm D call. The CDR3 spans 13 residues. Trimming left V 0 bases short and J 7 bases short, with 10 bases between. Germline CDR1 reads GTSNPN; CDR2 reads SVGIG (reference sequence).

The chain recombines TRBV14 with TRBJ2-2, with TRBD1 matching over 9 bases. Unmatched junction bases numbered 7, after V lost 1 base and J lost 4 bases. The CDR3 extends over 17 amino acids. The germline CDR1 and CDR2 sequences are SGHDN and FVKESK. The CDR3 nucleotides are TGTGCCAGCAGCCAAGTGTGGACAGGGGTCCGCACCGGGGAGCTGTTTTTT. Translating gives CASSQVWTGVRTGELFF.

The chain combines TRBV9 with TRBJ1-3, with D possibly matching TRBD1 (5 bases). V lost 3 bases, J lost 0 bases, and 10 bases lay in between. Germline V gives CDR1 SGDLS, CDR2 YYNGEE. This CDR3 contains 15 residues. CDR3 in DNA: TGTGCCAGCAGCGAACAGGCCTTCTCTGGAAACACCATATATTTT. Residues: CASSEQAFSGNTIYF.

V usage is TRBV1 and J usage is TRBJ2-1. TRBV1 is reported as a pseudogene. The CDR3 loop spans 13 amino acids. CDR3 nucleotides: TGCACCAGCAGCCAAGCTGATTACAATGAGCAGTTCTTC. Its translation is CTSSQADYNEQFF.

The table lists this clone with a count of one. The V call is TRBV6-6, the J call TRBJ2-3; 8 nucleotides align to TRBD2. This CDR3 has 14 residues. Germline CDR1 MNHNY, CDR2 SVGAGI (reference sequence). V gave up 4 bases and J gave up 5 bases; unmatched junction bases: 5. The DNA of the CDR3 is TGTGCCAGCAGTTCGCGGACTAGCCGAGATACGCAGTATTTT. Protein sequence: CASSSRTSRDTQYF.